Listed below are T cell receptor beta chains from one sample, sequenced in a study of shared clonotypes between healthy human individuals. This table comes from immunoSEQ multiplex PCR, and its TCRdb copy is limited to in-frame clones, with some not included. The sample has about 340,000 clones, around four fifths seen once. The sample was memory CD4+ T cells sorted from blood. These receptors all come from a man between 25 and 39 years old in good health. CDR3s include the opening cysteine and the closing phenylalanine or tryptophan. The D gene is left open where the match is weak. Clone size appears in some rows only: once, few, many, or a class for an expanded clone.

-,TRBV19,-,TRBJ2-2,CASSISAGRTGELFF,TGTGCCAGTAGTATAAGTGCAGGGCGCACCGGGGAGCTGTTTTTT
-,TRBV27,-,TRBJ1-1,CAKTGGMNTEAFF,TGTGCCAAGACTGGGGGAATGAACACTGAAGCTTTCTTT
-,TRBV18,-,TRBJ2-7,CASSPFGPDLTSEQYF,TGTGCCAGCTCACCTTTCGGTCCAGATTTGACGTCCGAGCAGTACTTC
TRBD1,TRBV7-7,-,TRBJ2-2,CASSLQGAGELFF,TGTGCTAGCAGTTTACAGGGGGCCGGGGAGCTGTTTTTT
-,TRBV5-1,-,TRBJ2-7,CASRHDGYEQYF,TGCGCCAGCAGACACGACGGCTACGAGCAGTACTTC
-,TRBV29-1,-,TRBJ1-3,CSIIRGDTIYF,TGCAGCATTATCCGGGGGGACACCATATATTTT
-,TRBV7-3,-,TRBJ2-3,CASSSQMADTQYF,TGTGCCAGCAGCTCACAAATGGCAGATACGCAGTATTTT
-,TRBV5-1,-,TRBJ1-5,CASTGAYQPQHF,TGCGCCAGCACAGGGGCATATCAGCCCCAGCATTTT
-,TRBV30,once,TRBJ1-5,CAWSVGALGGNQPQHF,TGTGCCTGGAGTGTTGGGGCCCTTGGTGGCAATCAGCCCCAGCATTTT
-,TRBV7-9,-,TRBJ2-3,CASTPSDTQYF,TGTGCCAGCACGCCGTCAGATACGCAGTATTTT
TRBD2,TRBV11-2,-,TRBJ2-1,CASSLVSGTRHNEQFF,TGTGCCAGCAGCTTAGTTTCCGGGACTAGACACAATGAGCAGTTCTTC
-,TRBV28,-,TRBJ2-5,CASSSPETQYF,TGTGCCAGCAGCTCTCCGGAGACCCAGTACTTC
-,TRBV2,-,TRBJ1-5,CASSEAGPNQPQHF,TGTGCCAGCAGTGAAGCGGGGCCGAATCAGCCCCAGCATTTT
-,TRBV5-1,-,TRBJ2-7,CASSSGGHEQYF,TGCGCCAGCAGCTCCGGAGGACACGAGCAGTACTTC
-,TRBV2,-,TRBJ1-2,CASSALRDYTF,TGTGCCAGCAGTGCACTACGTGACTACACCTTC
-,TRBV19,-,TRBJ2-2,CASSIQGNGELFF,TGTGCCAGTAGTATACAAGGCAACGGGGAGCTGTTTTTT
-,TRBV9,-,TRBJ1-1,CASSSRRTNTEAFF,TGTGCCAGCAGCTCCCGACGGACGAACACTGAAGCTTTCTTT
-,TRBV7-9,-,TRBJ2-3,CASSLLVAASATTDTQYF,TGTGCCAGCAGCTTATTAGTCGCGGCTTCGGCAACCACAGATACGCAGTATTTT
-,TRBV25-1,many,TRBJ2-1,CASSPVIDEQFF,TGTGCCAGCAGCCCCGTGATTGATGAGCAGTTCTTC
TRBD1,TRBV6-5,-,TRBJ1-3,CASKQGVLGNTIYF,TGTGCCAGCAAACAGGGGGTACTTGGAAACACCATATATTTT
-,TRBV14,many,TRBJ1-3,CASSATGLGIYF,TGTGCCAGCAGCGCGACAGGACTGGGCATATATTTT
-,TRBV7-2,-,TRBJ2-7,CASSLAAGNYEQYF,TGTGCCAGCAGCTTAGCGGCTGGGAACTACGAGCAGTACTTC
-,TRBV2,-,TRBJ2-7,CASNRATSYEQYF,TGTGCCAGCAATCGGGCTACCTCCTACGAGCAGTACTTC
TRBD2,TRBV4-1,-,TRBJ2-1,CASSLGASGTRTGNEQFF,TGCGCCAGCAGCTTGGGGGCCTCCGGGACTAGGACGGGCAATGAGCAGTTCTTC
-,TRBV5-5,-,TRBJ1-5,CARSLEAGVGQPQHF,TGTGCCAGAAGCTTGGAAGCAGGGGTCGGTCAGCCCCAGCATTTT
TRBD1,TRBV5-1,-,TRBJ1-2,CASGDRAHTNYGYTF,TGCGCCAGCGGGGACAGGGCACATACTAACTATGGCTACACCTTC
TRBD1,TRBV7-2,-,TRBJ2-2,CASSPRSGTGGKTGELFF,TGTGCCAGCAGCCCCCGTTCCGGGACAGGGGGGAAAACCGGGGAGCTGTTTTTT
TRBD1,TRBV15,-,TRBJ2-5,CATSRPGTGKQTQYF,TGTGCCACCAGCAGACCCGGGACAGGGAAGCAGACCCAGTACTTC
TRBD1,TRBV5-1,-,TRBJ2-4,CASSLGDREQYF,TGCGCCAGCAGCTTGGGGGACAGAGAACAGTACTTC
-,TRBV6-5,-,TRBJ2-7,CASRLTGNYEQYF,TGTGCCAGCCGCTTAACAGGGAATTACGAGCAGTACTTC
-,TRBV7-8,few,TRBJ2-1,CASSPRRSGPYNEQFF,TGTGCCAGCAGCCCCCGCCGATCGGGCCCCTACAATGAGCAGTTCTTC
TRBD2,TRBV7-2,-,TRBJ2-1,CASSLVGPSGRGNEQFF,TGTGCCAGCAGCTTAGTGGGCCCTAGCGGGAGGGGCAATGAGCAGTTCTTC
-,TRBV4-1,-,TRBJ2-7,CASSQVGGYEQYF,TGCGCCAGCAGCCAAGTCGGCGGCTACGAGCAGTACTTC
TRBD2,TRBV10-2,-,TRBJ2-2,CASSIASGMNTGELFF,TGCGCCAGCAGTATAGCTAGCGGGATGAACACCGGGGAGCTGTTTTTT
-,TRBV30,-,TRBJ2-7,CAWIGGFHEQYF,TGTGCCTGGATCGGGGGCTTCCACGAGCAGTACTTC
-,TRBV6-5,-,TRBJ1-2,CASSYSPGLIYGYTF,TGTGCCAGCAGTTACTCGCCAGGGCTCATCTATGGCTACACCTTC
-,TRBV7-2,few,TRBJ2-7,CATRQGPYEQYF,TGTGCCACCCGTCAGGGACCCTACGAGCAGTACTTC
TRBD1,TRBV28,few,TRBJ2-5,CASTGDREAETQYF,TGTGCCAGCACCGGGGACAGGGAAGCGGAGACCCAGTACTTC
-,TRBV6-6,-,TRBJ1-1,CASNRGGEAFF,TGTGCCAGCAACCGGGGGGGCGAAGCTTTCTTT
-,TRBV28,-,TRBJ2-3,CATEGAVEDTQYF,TGTGCCACCGAAGGGGCAGTCGAAGATACGCAGTATTTT
-,TRBV9,-,TRBJ1-2,CASSVAPDNYGYTF,TGTGCCAGCAGCGTAGCCCCGGACAACTATGGCTACACCTTC
TRBD2,TRBV18,-,TRBJ2-1,CASSPWTSGTNEQFF,TGTGCCAGCTCACCTTGGACTAGCGGGACGAATGAGCAGTTCTTC
-,TRBV7-2,few,TRBJ1-5,CASSDTGNQPQHF,TGTGCCAGCAGCGACACAGGGAATCAGCCCCAGCATTTT